Listed below are T cell receptor beta chains from one sample, sequenced in a study of blood T cell repertoires in COVID-19. Libraries were prepared by immunoSEQ multiplex PCR; TCRdb keeps only in-frame clonotypes and omits some of them. The sample has under 250,000 clones, about 86% seen once. Sample: peripheral blood. The receptors come from a man between 35 and 55 years old with active or convalescent COVID-19. The CDR3 runs from the conserved cysteine through the conserved F or W.

j_call | v_call | cdr3_aa
TRBJ2-1 | TRBV7-2 | CASSLGLELFYEQFF
TRBJ2-2 | TRBV7-7 | CASSPGQGLTGELFF
TRBJ1-2 | TRBV24-1 | CATSDPGGEGYTF
TRBJ2-7 | TRBV6-6 | CASSPPGGREQYF
TRBJ1-4 | TRBV27 | CASSLGTGGVNEKLFF
TRBJ2-3 | TRBV7-9 | CASSLGLGVSTDTQYF
TRBJ1-2 | TRBV3-1/TRBV3-2 | CASSSKRESGGFYGYTF
TRBJ2-7 | TRBV7-8 | CASSYSGTPYEQYF
TRBJ1-5 | TRBV19 | CASSTYQVDSNQPQHF
TRBJ2-1 | TRBV24-1 | CATSDLVTSGSYNEQFF
TRBJ2-1 | TRBV7-8 | CASSPAYNEQFF
TRBJ2-1 | TRBV4-1 | CASSQDFTGGSYNEQFF
TRBJ1-3 | TRBV18 | CASSPLEGRNTIYF
TRBJ2-2 | TRBV18 | CASSQTGGPNTGELFF
TRBJ1-3 | TRBV7-2 | CASSLNPRTGKGNTIYF
TRBJ1-2 | TRBV7-2 | CASSTWAGRNYGYTF
TRBJ1-6 | TRBV11-3 | CASSFTTGTSGSPLHF
TRBJ1-2 | TRBV11-2 | CASSSGQYGYTF
TRBJ2-2 | TRBV7-9 | CASSSGGLGIPGELFF
TRBJ1-2 | TRBV4-1 | CASSQEWSRQHYGYTF
TRBJ1-1 | TRBV3-1/TRBV3-2 | CASSSTDRNTEAFF
TRBJ1-5 | TRBV3-1/TRBV3-2 | CASSQAGREPQHF
TRBJ2-5 | TRBV18 | CASSKGLARETQYF
TRBJ2-1 | TRBV29-1 | CSVEATGLGSGQFF
TRBJ1-5 | TRBV19 | CASSIAARGRSQPQHF
TRBJ1-3 | TRBV9 | CASSGSPPKSSGNTIYF
TRBJ2-3 | TRBV5-1 | CASSLNGDGTATDTQYF
TRBJ1-3 | TRBV20-1 | CSAGVGNTIYF
TRBJ2-7 | TRBV9 | CASGTDYEQYF
TRBJ2-2 | TRBV19 | CASTRLAGGIVTGELFF
TRBJ1-1 | TRBV7-9 | CASSLGMGGTEAFF
TRBJ2-5 | TRBV12-3/TRBV12-4 | CASSPQGQETQYF
TRBJ2-1 | TRBV30 | CAWSVDGRGEQFF
TRBJ2-7 | TRBV14 | CASSQGAQLSYEQYF
TRBJ2-5 | TRBV9 | CASSVSPSTGETQYF
TRBJ2-7 | TRBV19 | CASSTIAGGRDEQYF
TRBJ2-5 | TRBV5-5 | CASSSRGGGGETQYF
TRBJ1-6 | TRBV18 | CASSPPDIYSPLHF
TRBJ1-1 | TRBV18 | CASSTGDWTEAFF
TRBJ1-2 | TRBV14 | CASSQETGYGYTF
TRBJ1-2 | TRBV5-1 | CASSLGTGGNYGYTF
TRBJ2-7 | TRBV6-6 | CASRHPGQGSSYEQYF
TRBJ2-1 | TRBV19 | CASSDIAGGVIRYNEQFF
TRBJ1-2 | TRBV5-6 | CASSLAGQGINYGYTF
TRBJ1-2 | TRBV12-3/TRBV12-4 | CASRQLRVGGYTF
TRBJ2-3 | TRBV5-5 | CASSWGQLAGSDTQYF
TRBJ2-1 | TRBV5-1 | CASSLGLAGSNEQFF
TRBJ2-5 | TRBV9 | CASSVGTGGQETQYF
TRBJ1-5 | TRBV20-1 | CSASRTGQGKESNQPQHF
TRBJ2-1 | TRBV9 | CASSVRGGGRISYNEQFF
TRBJ1-2 | TRBV6-2/TRBV6-3 | CASSYAGGAAGYTF
TRBJ2-7 | TRBV7-2 | CASSWGTGQGYEQYF